These T cell receptor beta chains were read from a single sample in a study of blood T cell repertoires in COVID-19. Generated by immunoSEQ multiplex PCR, the TCRdb table keeps only in-frame clones and is missing some. The data hold over 150,000 clones, with around 81% observed a single time. Sequenced: peripheral blood. These receptors originate from a man between 70 and 80 years old with active or convalescent COVID-19. The CDR3 runs from the conserved cysteine through the conserved F or W. Each record gives: J gene, CDR3 length, V gene, D gene, CDR3 protein. D genes are given only for firm matches.

TRBJ1-4 | 17 | TRBV10-3 | TRBD1 | CAISESPRTGFNEKLFF
TRBJ1-3 | 15 | TRBV4-3 | NA | CASSLKVQAGNTIYF
TRBJ1-3 | 14 | TRBV30 | NA | CAWSDGSSGNTIYF
TRBJ2-1 | 16 | TRBV2 | NA | CATPRATTGSYNEQFF
TRBJ1-5 | 14 | TRBV6-5 | TRBD1 | CASSRQGAGQPQHF
TRBJ2-7 | 13 | TRBV27 | NA | CASSFRGSYEQYF
TRBJ2-1 | 15 | TRBV27 | NA | CASSSQGHLYNEQFF
TRBJ1-1 | 13 | TRBV4-3 | NA | CASSQGAYTEAFF
TRBJ1-4 | 14 | TRBV9 | NA | CASSSGEMGEKLFF
TRBJ2-7 | 18 | TRBV30 | TRBD2 | CAWSPGTSGRARSYEQYF
TRBJ2-2 | 12 | TRBV7-9 | TRBD1 | CAPTGYTGELFF
TRBJ1-4 | 14 | TRBV3-1/TRBV3-2 | NA | CASSQGLLNEKLFF
TRBJ2-7 | 15 | TRBV27 | TRBD1 | CASSRPGQGAYEQYF
TRBJ2-3 | 14 | TRBV5-1 | NA | CASSLGGFTDTQYF
TRBJ1-4 | 18 | TRBV18 | TRBD1 | CASSRGTGEGGTNEKLFF
TRBJ1-5 | 15 | TRBV5-1 | NA | CASSLGGTLPQPQHF
TRBJ2-1 | 13 | TRBV30 | NA | CAWTPTGYNEQFF
TRBJ2-2 | 14 | TRBV14 | NA | CASAGQRNTGELFF
TRBJ2-7 | 14 | TRBV9 | TRBD1 | CASSPGQGAYEQYF
TRBJ2-5 | 16 | TRBV27 | TRBD2 | CASSTRLAATQETQYF
TRBJ1-2 | 15 | TRBV15 | TRBD1 | CATSRGQGNNYGYTF
TRBJ1-6 | 15 | TRBV27 | TRBD1 | CASSFRQGELSPLHF
TRBJ1-1 | 15 | TRBV5-1 | NA | CASSPRLARNTEAFF
TRBJ1-1 | 16 | TRBV7-9 | TRBD1 | CASSRTGVDRDTEAFF
TRBJ1-1 | 13 | TRBV9 | NA | CASSVGQSTEAFF
TRBJ1-5 | 15 | TRBV20-1 | TRBD1 | CSASLPGQKNQPQHF
TRBJ2-2 | 15 | TRBV5-4 | NA | CASSRGTAETGELFF
TRBJ2-1 | 15 | TRBV28 | TRBD2 | CASSFWTSGDDEQFF
TRBJ1-5 | 18 | TRBV7-6 | TRBD1 | CASSSGLGQGISNQPQHF
TRBJ2-3 | 16 | TRBV9 | TRBD2 | CASCRYGGGATDTQYF
TRBJ2-7 | 15 | TRBV5-5 | NA | CASSPLITGSSEQYF
TRBJ1-6 | 16 | TRBV9 | NA | CASSATGSSYNSPLHF
TRBJ2-7 | 15 | TRBV7-9 | TRBD2 | CASSFRTSGPYEQYF
TRBJ2-2 | 14 | TRBV11-2 | NA | CASSRDSFTGELFF
TRBJ1-4 | 16 | TRBV5-6 | NA | CASSLVGGIGNEKLFF
TRBJ2-7 | 14 | TRBV5-1 | NA | CASSLQGTNYEQYF
TRBJ2-1 | 15 | TRBV9 | TRBD1 | CASSADRASYNEQFF
TRBJ2-7 | 16 | TRBV7-8 | TRBD2 | CASRELAGGLSYEQYF
TRBJ1-2 | 13 | TRBV18 | NA | CASSERTREGYTF
TRBJ1-5 | 19 | TRBV7-2 | NA | CASSLGVLNSLLFNQPQHF
TRBJ1-6 | 13 | TRBV12-3/TRBV12-4 | NA | CASSLAEYSPLHF